The rows below give T cell receptor beta chains drawn from one sample of a study of monozygotic twins with cystic fibrosis. Using immunoSEQ multiplex PCR, the repertoire was profiled, and TCRdb retains in-frame clones only, with some absent. The repertoire holds 20,000 or so clones, approximately 96% seen once, with roughly 1.9% in the top ten. The sample taken for sequencing was blood. The source of these receptors is a woman between 25 and 40 years old with cystic fibrosis. The CDR3 runs from the conserved cysteine through the conserved F or W. Fields, in order: D gene, V gene, J gene, clone size, CDR3 protein, CDR3 DNA. A D gene is named only where the DNA matches it firmly. Size is omitted from some rows. Given values are once, few, many or a class for expanded clones.

TRBD2	TRBV2	TRBJ2-1	once	CASSGPRTSGVNEQFF	TGTGCCAGCAGTGGCCCTCGGACTAGCGGGGTCAATGAGCAGTTCTTC
NA	TRBV6-6	TRBJ2-7	once	CASSLSAWGSYEQYF	TGTGCCAGCAGCCTCTCCGCGTGGGGCTCCTACGAGCAGTACTTC
NA	TRBV21-1	TRBJ1-6	NA	CASSKEDEGAGDNSPLHF	TGTGCCAGCAGCAAAGAGGATGAAGGGGCTGGAGATAATTCACCCCTCCACTTT
NA	TRBV6-6	TRBJ2-4	NA	CASSYSLGVGKNIQYF	TGTGCCAGCAGTTACTCGTTAGGAGTCGGCAAAAACATTCAGTACTTC
NA	TRBV29-1	TRBJ2-7	NA	CSVGTGYEQYF	TGCAGCGTCGGAACAGGGTACGAGCAGTACTTC
NA	TRBV6-5	TRBJ2-7	NA	CASRRVGVPYEQYF	TGTGCCAGCAGAAGGGTTGGGGTTCCTTACGAGCAGTACTTC
NA	TRBV5-1	TRBJ1-6	NA	CASKDADNSPLHF	TGCGCCAGCAAGGACGCCGATAATTCACCCCTCCACTTT
TRBD1	TRBV5-1	TRBJ2-7	NA	CASSLRSGGAKGEQYF	TGCGCCAGCAGCTTGAGGTCAGGGGGCGCCAAGGGCGAGCAGTACTTC
NA	TRBV5-6	TRBJ2-1	NA	CASSFRGSSYNEQFF	TGTGCCAGCAGCTTTCGGGGGAGCTCCTACAATGAGCAGTTCTTC
NA	TRBV10-3	TRBJ2-3	once	CAAHDGGPGDTQYF	TGTGCCGCCCACGATGGGGGGCCGGGGGATACGCAGTATTTT
NA	TRBV5-4	TRBJ1-3	NA	CASSMGVRSGNTIYF	TGTGCCAGCAGCATGGGCGTCCGCTCTGGAAACACCATATATTTT
TRBD1	TRBV5-1	TRBJ1-2	NA	CASSFQGDGYTF	TGCGCCAGCAGCTTCCAGGGGGATGGCTACACCTTC
NA	TRBV7-9	TRBJ1-6	once	CASSLAGSYNSPLHF	TGTGCCAGCAGCTTAGCAGGAAGCTATAATTCACCCCTCCACTTT
NA	TRBV28	TRBJ1-3	NA	CASKKRYTGNSGNTIYF	TGTGCCAGCAAAAAACGGTACACAGGGAACTCTGGAAACACCATATATTTT
NA	TRBV6-5	TRBJ2-5	NA	CASSRNRLQETQYF	TGTGCCAGCAGCCGCAACCGGCTCCAAGAGACCCAGTACTTC
NA	TRBV5-1	TRBJ2-1	NA	CASSLATGSSYNEQFF	TGCGCCAGCAGCTTGGCCACAGGGAGCTCCTACAATGAGCAGTTCTTC
NA	TRBV18	TRBJ2-2	NA	CASSPLNTGELFF	TGTGCCAGCTCTCCCCTTAACACCGGGGAGCTGTTTTTT
NA	TRBV5-4	TRBJ2-7	NA	CASSRPGGGSYEQYF	TGTGCCAGCAGCCGACCTGGTGGGGGTTCCTACGAGCAGTACTTC